The 26 T cell receptor beta chains below all came from one sample that was sequenced in a study of cytomegalovirus exposure and HLA in healthy donors. Primers: 60 Vbeta forward and 13 Jbeta reverse. Clones were sequenced by immunoSEQ multiplex PCR, and TCRdb holds only the in-frame ones, with some missing. The sample has approximately 300,000 clones, 84% seen once. The sample taken for sequencing was PBMCs. The receptor source for this set is a woman in her forties in good health and CMV-seropositive.

The chain combines TRBV7-3 with TRBJ2-1; D is perhaps TRBD2 (5 bases). Trimming cost V 2 bases and J 0 bases, with 11 bases left between them. The CDR3 extends over 16 amino acids. Germline V CDR1 and CDR2: SGHTA, FQGTGA. This CDR3 reads CASSLEGANSYNEQFF. Written as DNA, the CDR3 is TGTGCCAGCAGCTTAGAGGGCGCCAACTCCTACAATGAGCAGTTCTTC. The variable domain in full, with the rest retrieved from reference TRBV7-3 and TRBJ2-1, is GAGVSQTPSNKVTEKGKYVELRCDPISGHTALYWYRQSLGQGPEFLIYFQGTGAADDSGLPNDRFFAVRPEGSVSTLKIQRTERGDSAVYLCASSLEGANSYNEQFFGPGTRLTVL.

The gene calls are TRBV29-1 and TRBJ2-3; TRBD2 might be the D (6 bases). The CDR3 covers 13 residues. Germline V gene sequence: CDR1 SQVTM, CDR2 ANQGSEA. The V end lost 8 bases, the J end lost 2 bases, and 14 bases lay between the germline ends. CDR3 in DNA: TGCAGCTTCGAGGCGGGGATCACAGATACGCAGTATTTT. This translates into CSFEAGITDTQYF.

The rearrangement joins TRBV5-6 to TRBJ1-1, with a possible D match to TRBD1 (6 bases). The CDR3 spans 13 residues. V was cut by 4 bases and J by 7 bases, with 14 bases left in between. The V gene's germline CDR1 is SGHDT and CDR2 YYEEEE. The CDR3 spells CASSQGTGIEAFF. CDR3 nucleotide sequence: TGTGCCAGCAGCCAGGGGACGGGGATTGAAGCTTTCTTT.

The chain is built from TRBV7-2 and TRBJ2-1, with D maybe TRBD2 (6 bases). In germline, CDR1 is SGHTA, CDR2 FQGNSA. The V end lost 3 bases, the J end lost 2 bases, and 11 bases lay between the germline ends. The CDR3 contains 15 residues. CDR3 DNA sequence: TGTGCCAGCAGCTTCTTCCGGAGGGCCTACAATGAGCAGTTCTTC. The encoded protein is CASSFFRRAYNEQFF.

This clone was counted only a few times. This chain links TRBV6-6 with TRBJ2-1; 13 bases agree with TRBD2. In germline, CDR1 is MNHNY, CDR2 SVGAGI (reference sequence). CDR3 size: 13 residues. J gave up 9 bases and V 6 bases, and 2 bases lay outside the gene matches. The CDR3 nucleotides are TGTGCCAGCAGACTAGCGGGGGGGGGTGAGCAGTTCTTC. Translating gives CASRLAGGGEQFF.

The chain combines TRBV27 with TRBJ2-7, with 11 bases matching TRBD2. With V trimmed by 0 bases and J by 0 bases, 10 bases remained unmatched. Germline values: CDR1 MNHEY, CDR2 SMNVEV (reference sequence). The CDR3 extends over 19 amino acids. This CDR3 reads CASSLSTSGKLAGSYEQYF. CDR3 in DNA: TGTGCCAGCAGTTTATCGACTAGCGGGAAACTAGCTGGCTCCTACGAGCAGTACTTC.

This clone was found once. The rearrangement joins TRBV7-9 to TRBJ2-2; no reliable D call. CDR1 is SEHNR, CDR2 FQNEAQ, per germline (reference sequence). The V end lost 2 bases, the J end lost 1 base, and 5 bases lay between the germline ends. The CDR3 is 14 amino acids. CDR3 nucleotide sequence: TGTGCCAGCAGCTTAACGGGGAACACCGGGGAGCTGTTTTTT. Its translation is CASSLTGNTGELFF.

This clone occurred a few times. V gene TRBV27 combines with J gene TRBJ1-1; D is undetermined. With 8 bases removed from V and 1 base from J, the gap between germline ends came to 5 bases. Germline V gene sequence: CDR1 MNHEY, CDR2 SMNVEV (reference sequence). The CDR3 is 11 amino acids. As DNA, the CDR3 is TGTGCCAGCCGGAGGAACACTGAAGCTTTCTTT. It specifies CASRRNTEAFF.

The CDR3: CASSPRSGTGSEKLFF. CDR3 in DNA: TGTGCCAGCAGCCCTCGTTCCGGGACAGGGAGTGAAAAACTGTTTTTT. V and J are TRBV7-2 and TRBJ1-4; 9 positions agree with TRBD1. Trimming took 5 bases from V and 7 from J; bases not matched to a gene: 11. Per germline, CDR1 SGHTA and CDR2 FQGNSA. The CDR3 has 16 amino acids.

The chain carries TRBV18 and TRBJ2-1, with TRBD1 identical over 7 bases. The CDR3 consists of 14 residues. Trimming at V came to 4 bases and at J to 5 bases, leaving 5 bases not matched to a gene. Germline CDR1 reads KGHSH; CDR2 reads LQKENI. CDR3 bases: TGTGCCAGCTCACAGTATGACAGGGACAATGAGCAGTTCTTC. Translation: CASSQYDRDNEQFF.

The chain has TRBV30 and TRBJ1-3, with D possibly TRBD1 on 5 matching bases. Trimming stripped 2 bases from V and 0 bases from J, with 20 bases between. The CDR3 extends over 18 amino acids. The germline V gene has CDR1 GTSNPN and CDR2 SVGIG (reference sequence). In DNA form, the CDR3 reads TGTGCCTGGAGTCCTATCACAGGTGCTCCTCTCTCTGGAAACACCATATATTTT. As protein: CAWSPITGAPLSGNTIYF.

This rearrangement joins TRBV28 to TRBJ1-2, with 7 bases that match TRBD1. The CDR3 has 14 amino acids. The junction had 6 bases not matched to a gene; V was cut back by 6 bases and J by 2 bases. Germline V CDR1 and CDR2: MDHEN, SYDVKM. The CDR3 is CASRKQGLNYGYTF. The CDR3 DNA follows: TGTGCCAGCAGGAAACAGGGGTTAAACTATGGCTACACCTTC.

The genes are TRBV29-1 and TRBJ1-1; 9 bases are shared with TRBD1. Trimming cost V 6 bases and J 2 bases; bases outside gene matches: 4. In germline, CDR1 is SQVTM, CDR2 ANQGSEA. The CDR3 loop spans 13 amino acids. CDR3 DNA: TGCAGCGTAGACAGGGGGGTCAACACTGAAGCTTTCTTT. This sequence encodes CSVDRGVNTEAFF.

CDR3 amino acids: CAVSRELTGELFF. The CDR3 nucleotides read TGTGCCGTTTCCCGGGAGTTGACCGGGGAGCTGTTTTTT. The rearrangement joins TRBV10-3 to TRBJ2-2, with D tentatively TRBD2 (6 bases). The CDR3 consists of 13 residues. In germline, CDR1 is ENHRY, CDR2 SYGVKD. V was cut by 11 bases and J by 5 bases, with 15 bases left in between.

Points on this clone: At one of its ends the junction is not consistent with the germline gene, which may arise from a read error. The chain uses TRBV7-8 and TRBJ2-6, with 7 bases matching TRBD1. The germline V gene has CDR1 SGHVS and CDR2 FQNEAQ. CDR3 length equals 17 residues. The CDR3 DNA reads as TGTGCCAGCAGCTTGGGACAGCTTAGCTCTGGGGCCAACGGCCTGACTTTC. As protein: CASSLGQLSSGANGLTF. The full variable domain, completed using reference TRBV7-8 and TRBJ2-6, is GAGVSQSPRYKVAKRGQDVALRCDPISGHVSLFWYQQALGQGPEFLTYFQNEAQLDKSGLPSDRFFAERPEGSVSTLKIQRTQQEDSAVYLCASSLGQLSSGANGLTFGAGSRLTVL.

The chain couples TRBV11-3 to TRBJ2-3; 7 bases are shared with TRBD2. V gave up 4 bases and J gave up 9 bases; unmatched junction bases: 4. The CDR3 contains 12 residues. Germline loops: CDR1 SGHNT, CDR2 YENEEA. This chain's CDR3 is CASSSQAGTQYF. The DNA of the CDR3 is TGTGCCAGCAGCTCCCAAGCGGGAACGCAGTATTTT.

This clone was observed a single time. The V call is TRBV11-2, the J call TRBJ2-4; 8 positions match TRBD2. The CDR3 sequence is 19 residues long. Germline loops: CDR1 SGHAT, CDR2 FQNNGV. V lost 0 bases and J lost 0; bases outside the gene matches: 10. Here the CDR3 DNA reads TGTGCCAGCAGCTTAGATCCCGTCGGCGCGGGAGGAGCCAAAAACATTCAGTACTTC. It is translated as CASSLDPVGAGGAKNIQYF.

This clone was recorded once. This rearrangement joins TRBV5-1 to TRBJ1-1, with TRBD1 matching 7 bases. The CDR3 is 17 amino acids. Per the germline V gene, CDR1 is SGHRS and CDR2 is YFSETQ. V shed 4 bases, J shed 2 bases, and the junction held 14 bases outside the gene matches. CDR3 bases: TGCGCCAGCAGCGGAACAGGGGTTCGAGGAACTAACACTGAAGCTTTCTTT. Translation gives CASSGTGVRGTNTEAFF.

The chain is built from TRBV7-2 and TRBJ1-6; 9 nucleotides agree with TRBD1. V gave up 4 bases and J gave up 4 bases; unmatched junction bases: 2. Germline V gene lookup returns CDR1 SGHTA and CDR2 FQGNSA. The CDR3 is 15 amino acids. The CDR3 protein is CASSSGQGYNSPLHF. DNA for the CDR3: TGTGCCAGCAGCTCTGGACAGGGGTATAATTCACCCCTCCACTTT.

This clone was recorded a few times. The CDR3 region is CASSLRRRALQTQYF. The CDR3 DNA reads TGTGCCAGCAGCTTGAGACGGCGGGCCCTACAGACCCAGTACTTC. The chain joins TRBV5-6 to TRBJ2-5; the D gene is possibly TRBD2 (5 bases). Trimming left V 1 base short and J 6 bases short, with 16 bases between. The CDR3 covers 15 residues. Germline CDR1 and CDR2: SGHDT and YYEEEE.

This chain joins TRBV28 and TRBJ1-1, with D possibly matching TRBD1 (5 bases). Germline lookup yields CDR1 MDHEN and CDR2 SYDVKM. This CDR3 has 14 amino acids. The ends were cut back, 1 base at V and 3 bases at J, with 9 bases in the middle. Here the CDR3 DNA reads TGTGCCAGCAGTTTATTGAAAGGGGACACTGAAGCTTTCTTT. Its protein is CASSLLKGDTEAFF.

Of note for this clone: Its ends do not fully match the called genes, so a read error is possible. The chain carries TRBV7-9 and TRBJ1-3; possibly TRBD1 for D (5 bases). Germline CDR1 SEHNR, CDR2 FQNEAQ (reference sequence). The CDR3 has 14 amino acids. The CDR3 DNA sequence: TGTGCCAGCAGCTTAGCGCTGGGGCGCCCTCCACCTATCTTT. This translates into CASSLALGRPPPIF.

The chain couples TRBV7-3 to TRBJ1-1; D unresolved. There are 13 residues in the CDR3. The V gene's germline CDR1 is SGHTA and CDR2 FQGTGA. V was pared by 0 bases and J by 6 bases, with 8 bases between. The CDR3 here is CASSLTGAPEAFF. In nucleotides, the CDR3 is TGTGCCAGCAGCTTAACCGGTGCCCCTGAAGCTTTCTTT.

The rearrangement links TRBV19 to TRBJ2-7; a possible D gene is TRBD2 (6 bases). Per germline, CDR1 LNHDA and CDR2 SQIVND (reference sequence). Deletions cut 6 bases from V and 1 base from J, with 19 bases between. CDR3 length: 16 residues. The CDR3 DNA reads TGTGCCAGTAGAGTTGGTGCGGGGTCAGGGTCCTACGAGCAGTACTTC. This translates into CASRVGAGSGSYEQYF.

This clone showed up just once. This rearrangement joins TRBV10-3 to TRBJ1-2; possibly TRBD1 for D (5 bases). CDR1 and CDR2 from the germline V gene are ENHRY and SYGVKD. V was shortened by 8 bases and J by 4 bases, with 14 bases between the two germline ends. This CDR3 spans 13 amino acids. CDR3 in amino acids: CAIDGGGLYGYTF. The CDR3 bases are TGTGCCATCGACGGCGGGGGACTCTATGGCTACACCTTC.

CDR3 sequence: CSVRGQDSSYEQYF. Written as DNA, the CDR3 is TGCAGCGTTCGGGGTCAGGATAGCTCCTACGAGCAGTACTTC. The chain employs TRBV29-1 and TRBJ2-5; tentatively, D is TRBD2 (5 bases). The J call may be incorrect, as the DNA end agrees better with TRBJ2-7. Germline V gene data show CDR1 as SQVTM and CDR2 as ANQGSEA. CDR3 length equals 14 residues.